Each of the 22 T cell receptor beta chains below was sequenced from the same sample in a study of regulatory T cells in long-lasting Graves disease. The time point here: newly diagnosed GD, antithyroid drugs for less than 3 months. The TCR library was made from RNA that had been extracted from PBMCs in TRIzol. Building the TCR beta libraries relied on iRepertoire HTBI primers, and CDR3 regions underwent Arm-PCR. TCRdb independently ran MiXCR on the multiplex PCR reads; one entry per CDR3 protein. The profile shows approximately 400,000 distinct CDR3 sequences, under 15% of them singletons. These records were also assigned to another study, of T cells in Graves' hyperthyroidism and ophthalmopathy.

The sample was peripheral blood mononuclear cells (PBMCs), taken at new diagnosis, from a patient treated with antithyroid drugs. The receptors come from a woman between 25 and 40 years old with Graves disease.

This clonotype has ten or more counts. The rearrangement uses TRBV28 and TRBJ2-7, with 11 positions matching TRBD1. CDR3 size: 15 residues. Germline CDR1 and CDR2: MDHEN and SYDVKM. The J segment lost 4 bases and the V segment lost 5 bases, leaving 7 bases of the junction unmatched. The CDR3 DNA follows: TGTGCCAGCAGTCCGTCCGGGACAGGGGGATACGAGCAGTACTTC. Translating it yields CASSPSGTGGYEQYF.

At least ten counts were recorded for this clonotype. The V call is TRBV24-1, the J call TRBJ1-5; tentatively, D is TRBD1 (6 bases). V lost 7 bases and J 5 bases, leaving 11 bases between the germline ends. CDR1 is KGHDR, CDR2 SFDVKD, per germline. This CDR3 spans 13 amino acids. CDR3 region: CATSREGDQPQHF. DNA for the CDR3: TGTGCCACCAGCCGCGAGGGGGATCAGCCCCAGCATTTT.

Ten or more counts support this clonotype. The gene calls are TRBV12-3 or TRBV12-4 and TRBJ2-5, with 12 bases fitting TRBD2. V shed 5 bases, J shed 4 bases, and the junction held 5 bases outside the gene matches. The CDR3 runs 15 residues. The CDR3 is CASSVLAGGLETQYF. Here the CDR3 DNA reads TGTGCCAGCAGTGTCCTAGCGGGAGGGCTAGAGACCCAGTACTTC.

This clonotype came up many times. CDR3 DNA: TGTGCCAGCAGCTTAGCGGGGGAGCGGGAGGGCTTTGCCGGGGAGCTGTTTTTT. It codes for CASSLAGEREGFAGELFF. This chain joins TRBV11-2 and TRBJ2-2, with TRBD2 matching 10 bases. Trimming at V came to 1 base and at J to 6 bases, leaving 11 bases not matched to a gene. The CDR3 is 18 amino acids. Germline V gene sequence: CDR1 SGHAT, CDR2 FQNNGV. Drawing the rest from reference TRBV11-2 and TRBJ2-2, the complete variable domain is EAGVAQSPRYKIIEKRQSVAFWCNPISGHATLYWYQQILGQGPKLLIQFQNNGVVDDSQLPKDRFSAERLKGVDSTLKIQPAKLEDSAVYLCASSLAGEREGFAGELFFGEGSRLTVL.

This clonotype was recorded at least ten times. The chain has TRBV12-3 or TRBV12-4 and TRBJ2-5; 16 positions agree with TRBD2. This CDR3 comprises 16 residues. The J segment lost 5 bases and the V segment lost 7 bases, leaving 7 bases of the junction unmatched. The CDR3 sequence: CASTPGLAGGSETQYF. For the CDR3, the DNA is TGTGCCAGCACCCCGGGACTAGCGGGAGGGTCGGAGACCCAGTACTTC.

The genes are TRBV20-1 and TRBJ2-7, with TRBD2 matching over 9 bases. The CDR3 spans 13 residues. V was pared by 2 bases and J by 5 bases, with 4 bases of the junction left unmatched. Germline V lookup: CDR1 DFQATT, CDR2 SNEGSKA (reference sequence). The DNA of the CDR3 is TGCAGTGCTAGACTAGCGGGACTCGACGAGCAGTACTTC. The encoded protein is CSARLAGLDEQYF.

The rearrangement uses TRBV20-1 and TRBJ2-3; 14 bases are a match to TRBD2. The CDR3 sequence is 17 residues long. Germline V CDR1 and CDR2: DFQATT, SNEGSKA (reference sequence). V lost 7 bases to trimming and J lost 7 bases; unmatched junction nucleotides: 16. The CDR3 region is CSVVSPGLAGELNTQYF. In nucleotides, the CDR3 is TGCAGTGTTGTAAGTCCGGGACTAGCGGGAGAGCTTAATACGCAGTATTTT.

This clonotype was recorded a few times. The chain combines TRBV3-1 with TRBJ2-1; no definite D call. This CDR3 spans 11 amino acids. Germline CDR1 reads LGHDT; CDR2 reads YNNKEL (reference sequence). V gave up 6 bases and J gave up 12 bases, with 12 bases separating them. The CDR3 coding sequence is TGTGCCAGCAGTGATAGTAGTCGGCAGTTCTTC. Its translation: CASSDSSRQFF.

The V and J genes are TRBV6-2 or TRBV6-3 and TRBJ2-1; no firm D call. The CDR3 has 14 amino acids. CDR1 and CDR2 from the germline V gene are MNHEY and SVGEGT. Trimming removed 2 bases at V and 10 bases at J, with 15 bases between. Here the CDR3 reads CASSYGPTSYEQFF. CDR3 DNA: TGTGCCAGCAGTTACGGTCCCACCTCCTACGAGCAGTTCTTC.

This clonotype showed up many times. CDR3 bases: TGTGCCAGCAGCTCCATCAGGGGTCCTAGCTACGAGCAGTACTTC. This sequence encodes CASSSIRGPSYEQYF. The J gene is TRBJ2-7, the V gene TRBV7-3; maybe TRBD1 (6 bases). The CDR3 has 15 amino acids. Germline V CDR1 and CDR2: SGHTA, FQGTGA. Trimming shortened V by 4 bases and J by 3 bases, and 16 bases separated the two germline ends.

CDR3 nucleotide sequence: TGTGCCTGGAGCCTAATTGGGGCAGGGGTAGAGACCCAGTACTTC. Encoded protein: CAWSLIGAGVETQYF. The chain carries TRBV30 and TRBJ2-5, with D possibly matching TRBD1 (6 bases). Germline CDR1 reads GTSNPN; CDR2 reads SVGIG (reference sequence). The CDR3 is made up of 15 amino acids. The V gene lost 3 bases and the J gene lost 4 bases, with 18 bases spanning the gap.

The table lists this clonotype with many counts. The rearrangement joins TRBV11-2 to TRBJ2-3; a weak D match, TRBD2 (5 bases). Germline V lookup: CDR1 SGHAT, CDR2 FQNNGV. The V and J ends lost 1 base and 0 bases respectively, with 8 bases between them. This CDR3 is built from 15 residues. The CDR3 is CASSLVSVSTDTQYF. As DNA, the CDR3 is TGTGCCAGCAGCTTAGTTAGCGTTAGCACAGATACGCAGTATTTT.

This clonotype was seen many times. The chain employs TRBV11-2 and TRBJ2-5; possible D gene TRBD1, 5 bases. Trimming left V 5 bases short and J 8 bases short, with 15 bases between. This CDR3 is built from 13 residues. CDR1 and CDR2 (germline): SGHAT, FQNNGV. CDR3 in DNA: TGTGCCAGCAGCGCCAGTACAGGCGCCACCCAGTACTTC. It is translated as CASSASTGATQYF.

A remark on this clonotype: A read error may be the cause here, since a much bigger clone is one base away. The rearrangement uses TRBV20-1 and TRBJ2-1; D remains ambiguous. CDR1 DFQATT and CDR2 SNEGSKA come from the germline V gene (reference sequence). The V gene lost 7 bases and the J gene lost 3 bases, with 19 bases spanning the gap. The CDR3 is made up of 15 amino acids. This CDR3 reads CSELPGVAHYNEQFF. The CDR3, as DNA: TGCAGTGAACTCCCTGGGGTGGCACACTACAATGAGCAGTTCTTC.

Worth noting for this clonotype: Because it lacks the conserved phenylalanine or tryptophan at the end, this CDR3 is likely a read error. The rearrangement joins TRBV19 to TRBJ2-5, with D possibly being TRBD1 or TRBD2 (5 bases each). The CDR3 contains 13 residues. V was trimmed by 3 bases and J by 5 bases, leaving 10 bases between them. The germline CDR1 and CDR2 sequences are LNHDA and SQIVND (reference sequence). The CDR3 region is CASSMRGGETQYL. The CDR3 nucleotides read TGTGCCAGTAGTATGAGGGGTGGTGAGACCCAGTACCTC.

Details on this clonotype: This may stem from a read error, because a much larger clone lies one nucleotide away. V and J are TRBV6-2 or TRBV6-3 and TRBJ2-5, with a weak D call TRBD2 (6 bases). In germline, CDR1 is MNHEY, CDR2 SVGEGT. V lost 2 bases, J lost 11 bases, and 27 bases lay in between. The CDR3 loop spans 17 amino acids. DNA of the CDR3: TGTGCCAGCAGTTACGTTTTAGCGGCCTACTCCTACAATGAGCAGTACTTC. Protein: CASSYVLAAYSYNEQYF.

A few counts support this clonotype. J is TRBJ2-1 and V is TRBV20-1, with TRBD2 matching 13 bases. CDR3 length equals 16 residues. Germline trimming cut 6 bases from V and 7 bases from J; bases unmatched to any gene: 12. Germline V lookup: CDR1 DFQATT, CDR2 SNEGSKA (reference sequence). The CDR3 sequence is CSARRPGTSGINEQFF. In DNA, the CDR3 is TGCAGTGCACGCCGCCCCGGGACTAGCGGGATAAATGAGCAGTTCTTC.

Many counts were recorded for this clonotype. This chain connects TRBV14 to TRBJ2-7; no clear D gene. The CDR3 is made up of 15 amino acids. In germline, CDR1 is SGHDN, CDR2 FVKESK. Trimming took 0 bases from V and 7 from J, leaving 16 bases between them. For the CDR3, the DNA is TGTGCCAGCAGCCAAGATCGTCAGATGATACGGGAGCAGTACTTC. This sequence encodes CASSQDRQMIREQYF.

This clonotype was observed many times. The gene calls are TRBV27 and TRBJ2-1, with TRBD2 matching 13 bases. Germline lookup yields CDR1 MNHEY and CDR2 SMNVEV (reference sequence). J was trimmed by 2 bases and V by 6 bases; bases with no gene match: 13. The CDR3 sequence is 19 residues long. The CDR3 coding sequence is TGTGCCAGCAGCCCCCTCGGACTAGCGGGAGCGCCTGCCTACAATGAGCAGTTCTTC. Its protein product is CASSPLGLAGAPAYNEQFF.

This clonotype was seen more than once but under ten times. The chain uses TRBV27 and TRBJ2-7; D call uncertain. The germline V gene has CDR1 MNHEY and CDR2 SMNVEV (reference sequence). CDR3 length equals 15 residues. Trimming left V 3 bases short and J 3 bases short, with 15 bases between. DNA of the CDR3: TGTGCCAGCAGTTTCTTCGGCCAGGATGGCTACGAGCAGTACTTC. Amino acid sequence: CASSFFGQDGYEQYF.

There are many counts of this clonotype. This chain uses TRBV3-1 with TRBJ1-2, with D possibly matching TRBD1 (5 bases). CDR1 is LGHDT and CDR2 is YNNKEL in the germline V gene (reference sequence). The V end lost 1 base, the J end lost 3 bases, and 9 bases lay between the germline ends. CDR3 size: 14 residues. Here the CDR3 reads CASSQVGAHYGYTF. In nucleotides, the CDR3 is TGTGCCAGCAGCCAAGTCGGGGCCCACTATGGCTACACCTTC.

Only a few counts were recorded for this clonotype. CDR3 DNA sequence: TGTGCCAGCAGTTTTGGGCAGACGACAAATGAAAAACTGTTTTTT. Protein sequence: CASSFGQTTNEKLFF. This sequence joins TRBV12-3 or TRBV12-4 and TRBJ1-4; D unresolved. This CDR3 contains 15 residues. The V end lost 3 bases, the J end lost 5 bases, and 13 bases lay between the germline ends.